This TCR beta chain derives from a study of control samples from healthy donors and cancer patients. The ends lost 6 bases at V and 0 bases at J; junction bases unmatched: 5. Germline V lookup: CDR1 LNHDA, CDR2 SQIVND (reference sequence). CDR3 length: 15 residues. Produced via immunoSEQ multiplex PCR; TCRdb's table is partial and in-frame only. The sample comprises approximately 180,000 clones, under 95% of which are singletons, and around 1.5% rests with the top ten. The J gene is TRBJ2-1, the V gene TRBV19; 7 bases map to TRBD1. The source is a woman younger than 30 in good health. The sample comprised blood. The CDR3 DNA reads TGTGCCAGTAGGGACAGGTACTCCTCCTACAATGAGCAGTTCTTC. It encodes CASRDRYSSYNEQFF.